The 21 T cell receptor beta chains in this list originate from one sample, sequenced in a study of T cell changes during pregnancy in multiple sclerosis. The protocol was immunoSEQ multiplex PCR, while the TCRdb copy is restricted to in-frame clones and leaves out a portion. This sample yields 75,000 to 95,000 clones, of which about 93% are seen a single time; approximately 0.15% belongs to the top ten. The sequencing used CD4+ T cells from peripheral blood mononuclear cells, collected after pregnancy. The receptor source for this set is a female donor with multiple sclerosis, enrolled in a pregnancy study.

The sample holds one count of this clone. The chain recombines TRBV28 with TRBJ2-1; D is unclear. V dropped 4 bases and J dropped 0 bases, with 7 bases sitting between them. Germline loops: CDR1 MDHEN, CDR2 SYDVKM. This CDR3 region has 14 residues. As DNA, the CDR3 is TGTGCCAGCAGTTCCGGCGGCTCCTACAATGAGCAGTTCTTC. It codes for CASSSGGSYNEQFF.

V usage is TRBV2 and J usage is TRBJ1-2, with 9 positions matching TRBD1. With V trimmed by 5 bases and J by 6 bases, 7 bases remained unmatched. This CDR3 is 14 amino acids long. Germline V gives CDR1 SNHLY, CDR2 FYNNEI. The CDR3 loop reads CASSTRDRADGYTF. The CDR3 DNA is TGTGCCAGCAGTACCCGGGACAGGGCGGATGGCTACACCTTC.

The genes are TRBV7-2 and TRBJ2-3, with TRBD1 identical over 9 bases. The junction had 8 bases not matched to a gene; V was cut back by 6 bases and J by 4 bases. CDR3 length: 15 amino acids. Germline values: CDR1 SGHTA, CDR2 FQGNSA. CDR3 DNA sequence: TGTGCCAGCAGGAAAGACAGGGGGACCTCAGATACGCAGTATTTT. Its protein product is CASRKDRGTSDTQYF.

This clone was seen just once. The rearrangement links TRBV2 to TRBJ2-1, with 8 bases lining up with TRBD2. From germline, CDR1 is SNHLY and CDR2 FYNNEI. CDR3 length equals 21 residues. J lost 4 bases, V lost 7 bases, and 27 bases had no gene match. CDR3 sequence reads: CASIRNSQSPPVAGPYNEQFF. CDR3 nucleotide sequence: TGTGCCAGCATTAGGAACTCCCAGTCGCCCCCGGTAGCGGGACCATACAATGAGCAGTTCTTC.

The count of this clone is one. J is TRBJ2-5 and V is TRBV6-6; 9 bases line up with TRBD1. The V gene end was trimmed by 6 bases and the J gene end by 5 bases; junction bases not matched to a gene: 1. The CDR3 contains 12 residues. Per the germline V gene, CDR1 is MNHNY and CDR2 is SVGAGI (reference sequence). DNA of the CDR3: TGTGCCAGCAGAGACAGGGGGGAGACCCAGTACTTC. This gives the protein CASRDRGETQYF.

The chain recombines TRBV6-6 with TRBJ2-3; the match to TRBD2 covers 7 bases. V lost 5 bases to trimming and J lost 5 bases; unmatched junction nucleotides: 4. This CDR3 has 13 residues. Germline-derived CDR1 and CDR2 are MNHNY and SVGAGI (reference sequence). CDR3 nucleotide sequence: TGTGCCAGCAGTCAGATAGCGGGAGATACGCAGTATTTT. It specifies CASSQIAGDTQYF.

This chain joins TRBV28 and TRBJ2-7, with 10 bases lining up with TRBD2. V gave up 2 bases and J gave up 4 bases; unmatched junction bases: 14. This CDR3 comprises 18 residues. Germline CDR1 reads MDHEN; CDR2 reads SYDVKM. The CDR3 sequence: CASSLPAVGLAGVYEQYF. CDR3 bases: TGTGCCAGCAGTTTACCTGCGGTTGGGCTAGCGGGAGTTTACGAGCAGTACTTC.

The chain combines TRBV6-4 with TRBJ1-1; 8 positions match TRBD1. The germline V gene encodes CDR1 MRHNA and CDR2 SNTAGT. The CDR3 runs 14 residues. V trimming: 8 bases; J trimming: 11 bases; junction bases outside the gene matches: 16. The CDR3 sequence is CASVRDSPGQDAFF. The DNA for the CDR3 is TGTGCCAGCGTACGAGACTCTCCGGGACAGGACGCTTTCTTT.

This sequence joins TRBV25-1 and TRBJ1-1; D gene unclear. The V end was cut by 4 bases, the J end by 1 base, with 7 bases between. This CDR3 has 13 residues. Germline loops: CDR1 MGHDK, CDR2 SYGVNS. CDR3 sequence: CASSALQNTEAFF. The CDR3, as DNA: TGTGCCAGCAGTGCACTACAGAACACTGAAGCTTTCTTT.

This chain connects TRBV5-1 to TRBJ2-5, with a possible D match to TRBD1 (6 bases). The CDR3 is 12 residues long. V was clipped by 2 bases and J by 13 bases, with 15 bases between them. From germline, CDR1 is SGHRS and CDR2 YFSETQ. CDR3 DNA: TGCGCCAGCAGCTTCACGCAGGGGATAGGGTACTTC. It is translated as CASSFTQGIGYF. The entire variable domain, with the rest obtained from reference TRBV5-1 and TRBJ2-5, is as follows: KAGVTQTPRYLIKTRGQQVTLSCSPISGHRSVSWYQQTPGQGLQFLFEYFSETQRNKGNFPGRFSGRQFSNSRSEMNVSTLELGDSALYLCASSFTQGIGYFGPGTRLLVL.

Here the CDR3 reads CAWQDGSYEQYF. CDR3 DNA: TGTGCCTGGCAAGACGGGTCCTACGAGCAGTACTTC. V usage is TRBV30 and J usage is TRBJ2-7; D is unclear. The V and J ends lost 5 bases and 1 base respectively, with 9 bases between them. Germline V gene lookup returns CDR1 GTSNPN and CDR2 SVGIG (reference sequence). CDR3 size: 12 residues.

The J gene is TRBJ2-7, the V gene TRBV28; 9 bases align to TRBD2. This CDR3 is built from 15 residues. CDR1 and CDR2 from the germline V gene are MDHEN and SYDVKM. V lost 5 bases, J lost 1 base, and 6 bases stayed unmatched. CDR3 sequence: CASSISTSGSYEQYF. The CDR3 nucleotides are TGTGCCAGCAGTATCTCGACTAGCGGTTCCTACGAGCAGTACTTC. The full variable domain, rest sourced from reference TRBV28 and TRBJ2-7, is DVKVTQSSRYLVKRTGEKVFLECVQDMDHENMFWYRQDPGLGLRLIYFSYDVKMKEKGDIPEGYSVSREKKERFSLILESASTNQTSMYLCASSISTSGSYEQYFGPGTRLTVT.

The genes are TRBV27 and TRBJ2-2, with D possibly matching TRBD2 (6 bases). Germline lookup yields CDR1 MNHEY and CDR2 SMNVEV (reference sequence). Trimming left V 8 bases short and J 3 bases short, with 16 bases between. The CDR3 contains 15 residues. The CDR3 loop is CASGPGQRDTGELFF. The CDR3 coding sequence is TGTGCCAGCGGCCCGGGTCAGCGGGACACCGGGGAGCTGTTTTTT.

The genes are TRBV19 and TRBJ1-1; tentatively, D is TRBD1 (5 bases). The CDR3 totals 14 residues. Germline CDR1 reads LNHDA; CDR2 reads SQIVND (reference sequence). Trimming removed 3 bases from V and 4 bases from J, with 12 bases in between. The CDR3 bases are TGTGCCAGTAGTATTTTTGGGGGGGGCACTGAAGCTTTCTTT. The encoded protein is CASSIFGGGTEAFF.

CDR3 in amino acids: CASSPGHAGYTF. DNA of the CDR3: TGTGCCAGCAGCCCTGGACACGCTGGCTACACCTTC. The chain links TRBV5-4 to TRBJ1-2; possible D gene TRBD1, 5 bases. The CDR3 has 12 amino acids. CDR1 and CDR2 from the germline V gene are SGHNT and YYREEE (reference sequence). Trimming pared 4 bases from V and 7 bases from J, leaving 11 bases between.

The rearrangement uses TRBV9 and TRBJ2-5; TRBD2 matches 9 bases. This CDR3 region has 16 residues. Per the germline V gene, CDR1 is SGDLS and CDR2 is YYNGEE. V dropped 0 bases and J dropped 5; count of bases not matched to a gene: 8. In DNA form, the CDR3 reads TGTGCCAGCAGCGTAGGAGTAGCGGGAGACAGGGAGACCCAGTACTTC. The encoded protein is CASSVGVAGDRETQYF.

The chain links TRBV9 to TRBJ1-2; 9 bases are shared with TRBD1. Losses at the gene ends were 2 bases for V and 4 bases for J; bases not matched to a gene: 6. The germline gives CDR1 SGDLS, CDR2 YYNGEE. The CDR3 spans 15 residues. The CDR3 sequence is CASSVGQGRVYGYTF. The CDR3 DNA is TGTGCCAGCAGCGTGGGACAGGGTAGAGTCTATGGCTACACCTTC.

This clone was recorded once. The chain links TRBV28 to TRBJ1-4, with TRBD1 identical over 7 bases. Germline lookup yields CDR1 MDHEN and CDR2 SYDVKM. The CDR3 totals 15 residues. With V trimmed by 7 bases and J by 5 bases, 10 bases remained unmatched. In DNA, the CDR3 is TGTGCCAGCACCCCTTCGACAGGGAGGAATGAAAAACTGTTTTTT. This codes for CASTPSTGRNEKLFF.

The rearrangement joins TRBV6-5 to TRBJ1-2; no firm D call. Trimming stripped 0 bases from V and 4 bases from J, with 9 bases between. The CDR3 runs 14 residues. Germline V gene lookup returns CDR1 MNHEY and CDR2 SVGAGI. CDR3 DNA: TGTGCCAGCAGTTACTCCTCCGACATCTATGGCTACACCTTC. Translating gives CASSYSSDIYGYTF.

The rearrangement joins TRBV4-1 to TRBJ2-5; D is unresolved. The CDR3 is 14 amino acids. Germline V gives CDR1 MGHRA, CDR2 YSYEKL. Trimming shortened V by 0 bases and J by 2 bases, and 7 bases separated the two germline ends. The DNA of the CDR3 is TGCGCCAGCAGCCAAGATCCCGTTCAAGAGACCCAGTACTTC. Protein product: CASSQDPVQETQYF.

This chain connects TRBV2 to TRBJ2-1, with D maybe TRBD2 (5 bases). V gave up 3 bases and J gave up 0 bases, with 9 bases separating them. CDR1 SNHLY and CDR2 FYNNEI come from the germline V gene. The CDR3 is 15 amino acids. The CDR3 region is CASSESGLSYNEQFF. The CDR3 region has the DNA TGTGCCAGCAGTGAGAGCGGACTCTCCTACAATGAGCAGTTCTTC.